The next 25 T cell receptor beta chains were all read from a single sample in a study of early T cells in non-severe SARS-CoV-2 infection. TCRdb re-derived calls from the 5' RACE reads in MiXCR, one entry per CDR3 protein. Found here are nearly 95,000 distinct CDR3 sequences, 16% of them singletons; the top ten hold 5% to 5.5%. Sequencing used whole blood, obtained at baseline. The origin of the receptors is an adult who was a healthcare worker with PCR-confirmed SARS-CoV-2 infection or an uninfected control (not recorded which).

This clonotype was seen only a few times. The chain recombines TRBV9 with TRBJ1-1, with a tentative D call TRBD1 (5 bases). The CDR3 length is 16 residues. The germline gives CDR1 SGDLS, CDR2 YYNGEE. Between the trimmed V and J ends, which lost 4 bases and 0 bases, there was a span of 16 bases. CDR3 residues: CASSPRQGTMNTEAFF. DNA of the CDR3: TGTGCCAGCAGCCCCCGGCAGGGTACGATGAACACTGAAGCTTTCTTT.

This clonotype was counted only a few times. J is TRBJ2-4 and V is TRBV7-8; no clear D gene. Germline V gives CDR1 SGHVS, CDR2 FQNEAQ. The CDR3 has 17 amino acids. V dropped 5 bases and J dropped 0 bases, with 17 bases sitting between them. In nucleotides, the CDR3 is TGTGCCAGCAGCCATTCACGTGGTACCTCAGCCAAAAACATTCAGTACTTC. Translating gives CASSHSRGTSAKNIQYF.

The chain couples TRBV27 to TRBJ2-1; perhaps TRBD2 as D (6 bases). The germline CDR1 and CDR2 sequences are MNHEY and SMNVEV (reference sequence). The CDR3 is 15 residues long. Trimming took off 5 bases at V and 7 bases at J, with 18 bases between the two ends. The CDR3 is CASSDFIGTANEQFF. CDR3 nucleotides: TGTGCCAGCAGTGATTTTATCGGGACTGCAAATGAGCAGTTCTTC.

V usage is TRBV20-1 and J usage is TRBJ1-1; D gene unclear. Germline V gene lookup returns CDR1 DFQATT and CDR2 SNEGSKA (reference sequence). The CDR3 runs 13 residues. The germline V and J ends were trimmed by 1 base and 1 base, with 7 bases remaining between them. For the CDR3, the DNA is TGCAGTGCTAGAGGATCAGGGAACACTGAAGCTTTCTTT. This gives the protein CSARGSGNTEAFF.

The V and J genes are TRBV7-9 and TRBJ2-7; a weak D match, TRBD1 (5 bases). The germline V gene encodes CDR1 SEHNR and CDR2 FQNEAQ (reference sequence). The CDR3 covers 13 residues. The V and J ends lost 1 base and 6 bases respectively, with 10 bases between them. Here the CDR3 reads CASSLGTTAEQYF. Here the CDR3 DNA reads TGTGCCAGCAGCTTAGGAACGACAGCCGAGCAGTACTTC. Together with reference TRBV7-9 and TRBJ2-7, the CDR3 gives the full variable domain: DTGVSQNPRHKITKRGQNVTFRCDPISEHNRLYWYRQTLGQGPEFLTYFQNEAQLEKSRLLSDRFSAERPKGSFSTLEIQRTEQGDSAMYLCASSLGTTAEQYFGPGTRLTVT.

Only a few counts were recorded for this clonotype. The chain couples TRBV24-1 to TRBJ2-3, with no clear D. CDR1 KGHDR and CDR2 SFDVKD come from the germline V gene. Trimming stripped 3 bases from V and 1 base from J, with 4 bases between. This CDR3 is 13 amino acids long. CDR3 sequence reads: CATSDEGTDTQYF. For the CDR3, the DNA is TGTGCCACCAGTGATGAAGGCACAGATACGCAGTATTTT.

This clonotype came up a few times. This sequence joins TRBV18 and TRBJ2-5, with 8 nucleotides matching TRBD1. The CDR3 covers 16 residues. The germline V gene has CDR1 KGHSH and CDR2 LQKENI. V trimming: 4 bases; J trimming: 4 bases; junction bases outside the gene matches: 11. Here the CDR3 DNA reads TGTGCCAGCTCACGAGTTGTTCCAGGGGGCGGAGAGACCCAGTACTTC. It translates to CASSRVVPGGGETQYF.

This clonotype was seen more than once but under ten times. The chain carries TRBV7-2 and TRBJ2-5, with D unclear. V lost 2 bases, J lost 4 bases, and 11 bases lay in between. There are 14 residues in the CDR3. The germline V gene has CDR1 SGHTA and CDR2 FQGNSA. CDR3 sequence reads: CASSLFGQAETQYF. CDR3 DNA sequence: TGTGCCAGCAGCTTATTCGGCCAAGCAGAGACCCAGTACTTC.

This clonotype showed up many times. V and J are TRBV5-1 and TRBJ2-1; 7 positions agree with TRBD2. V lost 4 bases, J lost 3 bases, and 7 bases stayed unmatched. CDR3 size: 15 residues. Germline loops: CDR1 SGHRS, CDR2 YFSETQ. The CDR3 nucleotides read TGCGCCAGCAGCCCAGCGGCTAGCGGCTACAATGAGCAGTTCTTC. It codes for CASSPAASGYNEQFF.

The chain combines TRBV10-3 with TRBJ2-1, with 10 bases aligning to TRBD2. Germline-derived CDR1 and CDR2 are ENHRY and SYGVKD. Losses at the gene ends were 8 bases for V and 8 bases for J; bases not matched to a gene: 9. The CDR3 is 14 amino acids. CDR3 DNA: TGTGCCATCGGGGAGCGGGAGGGCCGGTATGAGCAGTTCTTC. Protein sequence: CAIGEREGRYEQFF.

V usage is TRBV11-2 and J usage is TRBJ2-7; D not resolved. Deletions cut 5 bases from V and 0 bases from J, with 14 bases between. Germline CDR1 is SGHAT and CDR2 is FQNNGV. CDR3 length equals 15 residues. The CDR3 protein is CASSRRLASSYEQYF. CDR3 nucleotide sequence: TGTGCCAGCAGCCGCCGGCTCGCGAGCTCCTACGAGCAGTACTTC.

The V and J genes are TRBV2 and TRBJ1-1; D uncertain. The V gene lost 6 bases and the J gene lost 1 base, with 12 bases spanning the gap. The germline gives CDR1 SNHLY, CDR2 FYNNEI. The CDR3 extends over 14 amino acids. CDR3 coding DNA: TGTGCCAGCAGGGGCGTAGCGGAGAACACTGAAGCTTTCTTT. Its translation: CASRGVAENTEAFF.

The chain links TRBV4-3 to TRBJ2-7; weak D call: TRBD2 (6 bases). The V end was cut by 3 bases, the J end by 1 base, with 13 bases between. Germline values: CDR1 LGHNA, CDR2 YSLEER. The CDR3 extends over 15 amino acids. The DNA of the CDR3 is TGCGCCAGCAGCCAGGATCGGGACTTTTCCTACGAGCAGTACTTC. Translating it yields CASSQDRDFSYEQYF.

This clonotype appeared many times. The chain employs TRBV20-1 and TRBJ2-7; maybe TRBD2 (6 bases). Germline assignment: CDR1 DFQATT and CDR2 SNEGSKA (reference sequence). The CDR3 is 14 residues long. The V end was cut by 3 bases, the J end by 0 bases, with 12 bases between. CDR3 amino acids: CSASGRGFSYEQYF. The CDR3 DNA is TGCAGTGCTAGTGGGCGGGGATTCTCCTACGAGCAGTACTTC.

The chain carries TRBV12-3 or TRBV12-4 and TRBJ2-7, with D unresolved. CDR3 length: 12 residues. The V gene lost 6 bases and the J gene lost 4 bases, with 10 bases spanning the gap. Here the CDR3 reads CASSQSFYEQYF. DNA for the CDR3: TGTGCCAGCAGCCAGAGTTTTTACGAGCAGTACTTC.

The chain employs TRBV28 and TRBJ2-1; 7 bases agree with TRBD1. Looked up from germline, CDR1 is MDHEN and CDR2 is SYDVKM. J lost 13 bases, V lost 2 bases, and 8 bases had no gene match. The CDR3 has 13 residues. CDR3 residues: CASSLTTGVSQFF. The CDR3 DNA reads TGTGCCAGCAGTTTAACTACAGGGGTTAGTCAGTTCTTC.

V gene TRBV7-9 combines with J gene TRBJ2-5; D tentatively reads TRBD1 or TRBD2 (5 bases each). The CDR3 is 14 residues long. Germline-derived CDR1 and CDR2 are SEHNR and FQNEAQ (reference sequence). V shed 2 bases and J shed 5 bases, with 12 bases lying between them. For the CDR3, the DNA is TGTGCCAGCAGCTTAACCGGGGCCTGGGAGACCCAGTACTTC. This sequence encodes CASSLTGAWETQYF.

The CDR3 DNA is TGTGCCAGCAGCCCAAGTGCGGGGACAGGGCCCTACAATGAGCAGTTCTTC. As protein: CASSPSAGTGPYNEQFF. The rearrangement joins TRBV7-2 to TRBJ2-1; 9 bases match TRBD1. CDR1 and CDR2 from the germline V gene are SGHTA and FQGNSA. The CDR3 loop spans 17 amino acids. Unmatched junction bases numbered 10, after V lost 5 bases and J lost 2 bases.

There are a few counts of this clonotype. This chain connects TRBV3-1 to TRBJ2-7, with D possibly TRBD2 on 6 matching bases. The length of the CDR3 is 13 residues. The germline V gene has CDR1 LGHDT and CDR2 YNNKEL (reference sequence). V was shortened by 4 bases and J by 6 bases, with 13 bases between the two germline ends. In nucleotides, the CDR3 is TGTGCCAGCAGCCTTACCGGGACTCGCGAGCAGTACTTC. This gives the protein CASSLTGTREQYF.

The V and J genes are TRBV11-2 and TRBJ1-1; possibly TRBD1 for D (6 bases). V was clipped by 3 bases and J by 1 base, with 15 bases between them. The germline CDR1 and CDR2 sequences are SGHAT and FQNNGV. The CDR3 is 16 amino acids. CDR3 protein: CASSFRGGRPNTEAFF. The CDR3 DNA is TGTGCCAGCAGCTTTAGAGGGGGACGTCCGAACACTGAAGCTTTCTTT.

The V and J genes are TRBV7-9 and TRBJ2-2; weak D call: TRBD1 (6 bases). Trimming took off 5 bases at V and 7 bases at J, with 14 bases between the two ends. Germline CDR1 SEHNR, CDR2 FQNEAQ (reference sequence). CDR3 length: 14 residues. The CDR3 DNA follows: TGTGCCAGCAGCCGTCGGACAGACGGCGGGGAGCTGTTTTTT. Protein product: CASSRRTDGGELFF. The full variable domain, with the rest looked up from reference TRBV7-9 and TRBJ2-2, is DTGVSQNPRHKITKRGQNVTFRCDPISEHNRLYWYRQTLGQGPEFLTYFQNEAQLEKSRLLSDRFSAERPKGSFSTLEIQRTEQGDSAMYLCASSRRTDGGELFFGEGSRLTVL.

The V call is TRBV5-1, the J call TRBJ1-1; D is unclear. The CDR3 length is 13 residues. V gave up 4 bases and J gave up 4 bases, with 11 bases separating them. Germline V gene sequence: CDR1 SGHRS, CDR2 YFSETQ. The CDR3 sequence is CASSADLVTEAFF. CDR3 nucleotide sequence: TGCGCCAGCAGCGCCGACCTGGTCACTGAAGCTTTCTTT. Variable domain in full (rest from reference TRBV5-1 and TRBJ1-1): KAGVTQTPRYLIKTRGQQVTLSCSPISGHRSVSWYQQTPGQGLQFLFEYFSETQRNKGNFPGRFSGRQFSNSRSEMNVSTLELGDSALYLCASSADLVTEAFFGQGTRLTVV.

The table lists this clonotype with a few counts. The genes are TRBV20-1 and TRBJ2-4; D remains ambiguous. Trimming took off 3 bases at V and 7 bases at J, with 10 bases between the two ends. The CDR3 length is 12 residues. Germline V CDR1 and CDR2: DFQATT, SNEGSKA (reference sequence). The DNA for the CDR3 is TGCAGTGCTAGCCTTAAAACCAACATTCAGTACTTC. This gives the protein CSASLKTNIQYF.

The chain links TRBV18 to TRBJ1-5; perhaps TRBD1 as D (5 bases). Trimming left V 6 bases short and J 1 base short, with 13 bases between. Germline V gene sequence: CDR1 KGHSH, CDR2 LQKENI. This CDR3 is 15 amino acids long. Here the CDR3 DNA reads TGTGCCAGCTCCAACTCGGGGCAGAGCAATCAGCCCCAGCATTTT. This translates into CASSNSGQSNQPQHF.

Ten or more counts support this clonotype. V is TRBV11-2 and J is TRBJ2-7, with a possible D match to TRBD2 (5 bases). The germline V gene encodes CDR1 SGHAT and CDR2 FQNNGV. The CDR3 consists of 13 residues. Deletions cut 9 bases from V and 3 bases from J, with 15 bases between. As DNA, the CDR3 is TGTGCCAGTGGGCTAGCAGAACTCTACGAGCAGTACTTC. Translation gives CASGLAELYEQYF.